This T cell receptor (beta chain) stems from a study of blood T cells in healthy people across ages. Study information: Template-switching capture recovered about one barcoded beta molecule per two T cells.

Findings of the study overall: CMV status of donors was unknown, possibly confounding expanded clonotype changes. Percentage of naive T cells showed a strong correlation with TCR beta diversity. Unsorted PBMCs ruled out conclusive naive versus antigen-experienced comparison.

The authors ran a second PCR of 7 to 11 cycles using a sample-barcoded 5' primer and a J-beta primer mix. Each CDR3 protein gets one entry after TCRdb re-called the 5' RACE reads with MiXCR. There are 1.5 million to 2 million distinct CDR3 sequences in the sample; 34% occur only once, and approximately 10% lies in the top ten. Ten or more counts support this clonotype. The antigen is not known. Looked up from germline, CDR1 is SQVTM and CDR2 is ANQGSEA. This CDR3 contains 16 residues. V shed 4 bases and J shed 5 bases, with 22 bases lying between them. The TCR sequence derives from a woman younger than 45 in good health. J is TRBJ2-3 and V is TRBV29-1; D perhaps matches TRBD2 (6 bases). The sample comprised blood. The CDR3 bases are TGCAGCGTTGTCTCCCAACGGGAGCTGGAGATAGATACGCAGTATTTT. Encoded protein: CSVVSQRELEIDTQYF.